The source of this T cell receptor (beta chain) is a study of OX40 agonist ivuxolimab in advanced cancers. In the study overall: Aged roughly 23 to 80 with a mean of around 60 years, they were almost 85% male.

Sequencing used immunoSEQ multiplex PCR; TCRdb keeps in-frame clones, though not all of them. This sample has tens of thousands of clones; over 85% occur once, and the top ten carry around 0.29%. Concerning this clone: Its antigen is still unknown.

Study-wide findings and caveats: Expanded clones belonging to CD8+ T cells outnumbered, on average, those of CD4+.

Trimming removed 4 bases at V and 1 base at J, with 12 bases between. The CDR3 consists of 15 residues. Germline assignment: CDR1 WNHNN and CDR2 SYGVQD (reference sequence). The genes are TRBV10-1 and TRBJ2-3; perhaps D is TRBD1 or TRBD2 (5 bases each). The receptor was isolated from an adult with an advanced solid tumor such as melanoma, head and neck, liver or kidney cancer. The starting material was CD4+ or CD8+ T cells sorted from blood, obtained in a trial of the OX40 agonist ivuxolimab. The CDR3 loop is CASSGDRERTDTQYF. The CDR3 bases are TGCGCCAGCAGTGGGGACCGGGAACGCACAGATACGCAGTATTTT.